This T cell receptor (beta chain) was observed in a study of cytomegalovirus exposure and HLA in healthy donors (dated by TCRdb to about 2017). Regarding the study in general: In an earlier analysis of roughly 590 of the donors, about 270 Gb of sequence data and 90 million to 130 million unique TCR beta sequences from about 190 million T cells were reported. Alongside the repertoire data, information on donor age, sex, ethnicity and CMV serostatus was compiled. The genetic ancestry cluster associated with self-reported Caucasian donors included around 76% of the 350 to 500 genotyped donors. Rather than using new phenotypic data, the later analysis identified candidate immune exposures from TCR beta sequences and from how often those sequences occurred across donors. An early release that covered fewer than 800 HLA-typed donors contained around 330 gigabases of sequencing data and tens of millions of unique TCR sequences. The aim of the study was to test whether cataloging public T cell receptors could identify signatures of past pathogen exposure. To decide whether each TCR beta V gene segment behaved as functional or pseudogenic, an earlier analysis of fewer than 750 of the donors relied on high-throughput TCR beta sequencing. To predict cytomegalovirus infection status, the study combined high-throughput TCR immunosequencing, statistical association of individual TCRs with disease status, and machine learning. To study patterns of TCR occurrence, a later analysis re-analyzed previously published TCR beta repertoires from 600 to 750 donors and added high-resolution HLA genotyping. All discovery cohort repertoires had been generated using a single sequencing platform. Both class I and class II loci were covered by HLA typing, at four-digit resolution. Four or five DR-DQ haplotypes were handled as single units for association and clustering because linkage in the cohort was strong. Across 300 to 400 genotyped donors of the cohort, an average of about 250,000 unique TCR beta nucleotide sequences per donor were sequenced, and roughly a sixth of those sequences were non-productive. The T cell repertoires of 670 or so subjects were profiled by immunosequencing and related to cytomegalovirus serostatus. Typing coverage differed by locus: A, B, C, DRB1 and DQB1 were typed in about 629-640 donors, DQA1 in around 500, DPA1 in some 570, and DPB1 in 450 to 480. In a later genetic analysis, genome-wide SNP genotypes for about three fifths of the 666 donors were used, and that subset was treated as a discovery cohort. A separate validation cohort of roughly 120 different subjects was used in addition to the approximately 610-subject first cohort. The paper's findings and limits, for the study overall: A later analysis found that TCR association rates varied across HLA loci, with DRB1 alleles showing the most associated TCRs and HLA-C alleles the fewest. Because HLA typing was unavailable for some donors at each locus, only the typed subset was used in association tests. In a later analysis, several top co-occurrence clusters were reported to appear linked to parvovirus B19, influenza, CMV and Epstein-Barr virus. In an earlier analysis of 587 of the donors, most TCR beta V segments appeared in productive rearrangements about 87% or about 30% of the time, broadly matching IMGT annotations. A total of 150 to 200 TCR beta chains were listed by the study as associated with cytomegalovirus. A later analysis found that most CMV-associated TCR beta chains appeared HLA-restricted, with HLA associations seemingly driven largely by CMV exposure. The only immune exposure information available for the cohort was CMV serostatus. Assigning TCR associations to individual alleles was difficult when HLA alleles, especially DR and DQ, strongly co-occurred. A group of highly shared sequence variants was considered likely to be a technical artifact of the sequencing pipeline. About 17 rarely observed V segments, including chromosome 9 orphons, were excluded from the earlier analysis of approximately 500 of the donors because counts were too low. A further reported finding was that TCR beta sequences accurately predicted the HLA-A and HLA-B alleles for most subjects in the first cohort. The presence/absence analyses assumed that sequencing depth was roughly uniform across donors, and that assumption may not be true. A later genetic analysis reported fewer N-insertions in productive TCRs among donors in an Asian-associated ancestry cluster than the roughly 700-donor mean. Linkage disequilibrium might explain the correlated functional status among segregating V segments, but an unknown experimental factor could not be excluded. The classifier was reported to diagnose cytomegalovirus status with high specificity and sensitivity in both the original and validation cohorts. A few of the identified cytomegalovirus-associated TCR beta chains were confirmed in vitro to be specific for cytomegalovirus antigens. An association between a missense DCLRE1C variant and V-gene and J-gene trimming of TCR beta chains was found in a later genetic analysis and replicated in an independent cohort. In a later analysis, HLA-associated TCR beta chains were found to be more clonally expanded and to have lower generation probabilities than equally common non-associated chains. The authors suggested that the approach could potentially be generalized to other disease states and immunological phenotypes. At a false discovery rate of 0.05, a later analysis linked around 15,000 TCR beta sequences to specific HLA alleles. Some IMGT-functional V segments, including TRBV6-2 and TRBV6-3, could not be distinguished by the 87-base-pair reads and were therefore excluded. The cohort was sequenced for TCR beta chains only, and without alpha or paired-chain data the features that could be detected were limited. Across donors, most TCR sequences were observed very rarely, whereas some public TCRs were present in many individuals.

The cohort was made up of approximately 670 healthy bone marrow donors. At the time of sampling, all cohort members were nominally healthy, though unrecorded immune exposures were likely present. The donor was CMV seropositive and belonged to the group of 250 to 300 seropositive cohort members. Each donor provided a peripheral blood sample, and peripheral blood mononuclear cells were used for TCR beta sequencing. Genomic DNA was extracted from the blood cell samples with the Qiagen DNeasy Blood Extraction Kit. Libraries were built with the immunoSEQ multiplex PCR assay. A mixture of 60 forward primers for TCR Vbeta segments and 13 reverse primers for TCR Jbeta segments was used in the multiplex PCR. The CDR3 region of rearranged TCR beta genes was amplified from genomic DNA with a multiplex PCR assay. Amplified TCR beta libraries were sequenced as 87-base-pair reads on the Illumina HiSeq System. Per the original workflow: In a later analysis, 70 million to 95 million unique TCR beta chains were counted across the 650 to 700 repertoires, and about 9.9 million of these chains were shared by at least two donors. Raw reads were error-corrected and collapsed into unique sequences with a nearest-neighbor algorithm that merged closely related sequences to remove PCR and sequencing errors. Alignment of CDR3 sequences to IMGT reference sequences was used to assign V, D and J gene segments. For a sequence to be retained, a match of at least six nucleotides was required to both a V gene segment and a J gene segment. A rearrangement counted as productive if the CDR3 had no stop codons and remained in frame with V and J, and every other rearrangement counted as non-productive. Following IMGT convention, CDR3 was defined as the stretch from the second conserved V-encoded cysteine to the conserved J-encoded phenylalanine. The earlier analysis of 587 of the donors excluded sequences that lacked an unambiguous match to a single V gene segment. An earlier analysis of fewer than 750 of the donors called V segments functional above 56.7% productive rearrangements and segregating when the between-donor standard deviation exceeded 5%. To diagnose cytomegalovirus status from the catalog of TCR beta chain sequences, a statistical classification framework was built. A later analysis assigned V and J genes by comparing TCR nucleotide sequences with IMGT/GENE-DB human TR gene sequences. A later analysis assigned CDR3 sequences and most-parsimonious VDJ recombination scenarios with the TCRdist pipeline. A later analysis defined each TCR beta chain by its CDR3 amino acid sequence plus V-gene family, and excluded reads lacking a unique V-gene family. As a way to deal with suspected cross-contamination and a sequencing artifact, a later analysis dropped over 550 nucleotide sequences that were highly shared and had low generation probability. In a later analysis, a clonal expansion index for each public chain was calculated from normalized within-repertoire ranks of inferred template counts. A later analysis computed generation probabilities with a VDJ recombination model fitted to out-of-frame rearrangements, and checked the results against IGoR. In a later analysis, hypergeometric tests were used to score TCR-TCR, TCR-HLA and TCR-CMV co-occurrence, with a repertoire-size bias correction applied to TCR pairs. To estimate false discovery rates, a later analysis permuted the HLA or CMV assignments 20 times. A later analysis grouped co-occurring TCRs with DBSCAN, adding TCRdist sequence similarity when clustering within HLA-allele-positive subsets. Repertoires with fewer than 30,000 or more than 120,000 public chains were left out of co-occurrence clustering, as were about 5 repertoires with anomalous nucleotide sharing. Imported from immuneACCESS, the table was reduced by TCRdb to in-frame sequences with V and J called. These copies leave out some clones; in studies compared against another copy, an unresolved V gene accounts for under half, and the cause of the remainder is not known. Clone size and V and J calls were adopted from that table, with D and trimming inferred from the DNA. The sample has 100,000 to 150,000 clones on record, about 83% of them singletons. The top ten clones comprise more than 3.5% of the sample.

Trimming leaves V shorter by 6 bases and J shorter by 5 bases, with the junction holding 11 bases beyond the gene matches. The CDR3 runs 15 amino acids, cysteine and phenylalanine included. The sequence is cut down to CDR3 DNA, 45 bases in frame from base 1. CDR1 SNHLY and CDR2 FYNNEI were looked up in the germline V gene. Turning to this clone: The antigen this receptor binds is unknown. Within one base of it there is no much larger clone, and no base qualities were kept.

This sequence was found in a woman between 40 and 50 years old in good health and CMV-seropositive. Sequenced input: PBMCs. The chain joins TRBV2 to TRBJ2-5; 8 bases in the middle match TRBD1. This receptor carries the CDR3 CASSVGQGLGETQYF. The nucleotide sequence reads as follows: TGTGCCAGCAGCGTTGGACAGGGCTTAGGGGAGACCCAGTACTTC.